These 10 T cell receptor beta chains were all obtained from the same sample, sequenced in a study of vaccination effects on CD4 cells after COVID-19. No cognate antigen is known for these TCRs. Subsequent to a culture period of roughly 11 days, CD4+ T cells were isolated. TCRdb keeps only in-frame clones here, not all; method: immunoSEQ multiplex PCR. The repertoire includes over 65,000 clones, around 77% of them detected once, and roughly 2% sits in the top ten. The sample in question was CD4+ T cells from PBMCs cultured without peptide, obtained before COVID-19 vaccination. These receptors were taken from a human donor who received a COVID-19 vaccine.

The CDR3 region is CASSSRASPIYGYTF. CDR3 nucleotide sequence: TGTGCCAGCAGCTCCCGGGCCTCTCCCATCTATGGCTACACCTTC. The chain employs TRBV3-1 (or the pseudogene TRBV3-2) and TRBJ1-2, with no clear D. The length of the CDR3 is 15 residues. V was shortened by 5 bases and J by 4 bases, with 17 bases between the two germline ends. Germline V CDR1 and CDR2: LGHDT, YNNKEL (reference sequence).

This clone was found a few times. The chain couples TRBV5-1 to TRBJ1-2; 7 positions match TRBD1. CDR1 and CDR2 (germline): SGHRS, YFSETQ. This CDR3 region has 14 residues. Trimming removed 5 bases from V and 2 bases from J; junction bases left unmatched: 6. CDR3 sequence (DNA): TGCGCCAGCAGTACAGGGGACGGAAACTATGGCTACACCTTC. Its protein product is CASSTGDGNYGYTF.

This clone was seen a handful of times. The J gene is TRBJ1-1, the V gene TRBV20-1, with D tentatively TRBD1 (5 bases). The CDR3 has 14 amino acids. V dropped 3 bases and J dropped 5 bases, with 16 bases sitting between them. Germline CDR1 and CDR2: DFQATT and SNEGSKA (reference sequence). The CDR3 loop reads CSASRGFEGTEAFF. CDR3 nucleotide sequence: TGCAGTGCTAGTCGGGGCTTTGAAGGTACTGAAGCTTTCTTT.

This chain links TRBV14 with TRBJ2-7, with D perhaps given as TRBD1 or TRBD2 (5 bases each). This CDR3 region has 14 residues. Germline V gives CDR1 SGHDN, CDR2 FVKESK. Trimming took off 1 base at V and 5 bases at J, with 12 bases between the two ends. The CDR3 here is CASSQAGTSDEQYV. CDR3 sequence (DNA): TGTGCCAGCAGCCAAGCCGGGACGAGCGACGAGCAGTACGTC.

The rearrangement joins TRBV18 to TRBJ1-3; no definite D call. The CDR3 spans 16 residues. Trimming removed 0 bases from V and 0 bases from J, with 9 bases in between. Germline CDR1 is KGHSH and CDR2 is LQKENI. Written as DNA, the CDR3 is TGTGCCAGCTCACCACCTTCCATGATCTCTGGAAACACCATATATTTT. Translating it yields CASSPPSMISGNTIYF. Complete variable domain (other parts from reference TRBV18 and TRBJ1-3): NAGVMQNPRHLVRRRGQEARLRCSPMKGHSHVYWYRQLPEEGLKFMVYLQKENIIDESGMPKERFSAEFPKEGPSILRIQQVVRGDSAAYFCASSPPSMISGNTIYFGEGSWLTVV.

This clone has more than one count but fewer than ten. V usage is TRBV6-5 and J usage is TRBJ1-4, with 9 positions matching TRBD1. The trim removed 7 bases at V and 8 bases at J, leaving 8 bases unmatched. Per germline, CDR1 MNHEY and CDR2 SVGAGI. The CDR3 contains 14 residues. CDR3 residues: CASKTGTGIEKLFF. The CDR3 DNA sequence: TGTGCCAGCAAAACAGGGACAGGGATCGAAAAACTGTTTTTT.

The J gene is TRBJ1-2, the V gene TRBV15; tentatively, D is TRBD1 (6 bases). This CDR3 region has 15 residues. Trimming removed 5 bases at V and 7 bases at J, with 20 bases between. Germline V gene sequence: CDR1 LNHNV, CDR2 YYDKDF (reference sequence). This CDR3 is CATSPGGSPRAGYTF. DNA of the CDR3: TGTGCCACCAGCCCTGGGGGCAGTCCTAGAGCTGGCTACACCTTC.

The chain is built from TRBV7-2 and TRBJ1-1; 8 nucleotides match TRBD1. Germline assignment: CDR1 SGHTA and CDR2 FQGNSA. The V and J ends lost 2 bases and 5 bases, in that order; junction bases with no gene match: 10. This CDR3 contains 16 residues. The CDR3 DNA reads TGTGCCAGCAGCTTAAATGGATGGACAGGGTTGACTGAAGCTTTCTTT. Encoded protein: CASSLNGWTGLTEAFF.

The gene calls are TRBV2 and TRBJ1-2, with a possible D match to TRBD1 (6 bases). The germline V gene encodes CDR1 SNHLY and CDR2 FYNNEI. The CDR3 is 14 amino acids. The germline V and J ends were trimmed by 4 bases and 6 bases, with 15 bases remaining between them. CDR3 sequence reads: CASSVLREGDGYTF. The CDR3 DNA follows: TGTGCCAGCAGTGTGTTACGGGAGGGGGATGGCTACACCTTC.

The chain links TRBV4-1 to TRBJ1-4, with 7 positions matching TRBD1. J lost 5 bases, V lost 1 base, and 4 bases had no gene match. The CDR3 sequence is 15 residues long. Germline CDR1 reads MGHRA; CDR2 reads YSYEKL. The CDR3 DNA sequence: TGCGCCAGCAGCCAAGTCCCAGGGGGAAATGAAAAACTGTTTTTT. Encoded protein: CASSQVPGGNEKLFF.